This T cell receptor beta chain was sequenced in a study of OX40 agonist ivuxolimab in advanced cancers. Study conclusions and caveats: In the 0.1 to 3.0 mg/kg range, CD4+ and CD8+ blood T cells had expanded clonally by week 6.

In regard to this clone: Its antigen is unidentified.

CDR3 size: 17 residues. V was pared by 1 base and J by 7 bases, with 5 bases of the junction left unmatched. From germline, CDR1 is LNHNV and CDR2 YYDKDF (reference sequence). Clones were sequenced by immunoSEQ multiplex PCR, and TCRdb holds only the in-frame ones, with some missing. The sample shows 80,000 to 95,000 clones, approximately 90% of them seen only once. The material sequenced was CD4+ or CD8+ T cells sorted from blood, taken in a trial of the OX40 agonist ivuxolimab. V and J are TRBV15 and TRBJ2-1; TRBD2 matches at 15 bases. This clonotype was sampled from an adult with an advanced solid tumor such as melanoma, head and neck, liver or kidney cancer. Here the CDR3 reads CATSRARTSGGENEQFF. CDR3 coding DNA: TGTGCCACCAGCAGAGCCCGGACTAGCGGGGGGGAGAATGAGCAGTTCTTC.